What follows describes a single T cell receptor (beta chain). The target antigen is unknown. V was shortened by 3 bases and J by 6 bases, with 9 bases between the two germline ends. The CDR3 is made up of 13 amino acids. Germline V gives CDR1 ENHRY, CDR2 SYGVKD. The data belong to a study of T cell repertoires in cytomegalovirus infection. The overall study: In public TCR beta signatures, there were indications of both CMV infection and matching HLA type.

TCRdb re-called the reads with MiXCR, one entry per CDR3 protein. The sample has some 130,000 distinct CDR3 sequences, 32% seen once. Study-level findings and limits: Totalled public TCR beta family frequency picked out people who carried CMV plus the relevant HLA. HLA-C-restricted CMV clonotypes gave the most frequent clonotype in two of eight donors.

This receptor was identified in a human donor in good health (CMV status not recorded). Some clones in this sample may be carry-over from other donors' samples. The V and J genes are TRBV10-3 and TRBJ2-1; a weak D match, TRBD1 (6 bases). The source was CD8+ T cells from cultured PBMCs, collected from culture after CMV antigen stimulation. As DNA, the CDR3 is TGTGCCATCAGTGAAGGACAGAGCAATGAGCAGTTCTTC. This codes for CAISEGQSNEQFF.